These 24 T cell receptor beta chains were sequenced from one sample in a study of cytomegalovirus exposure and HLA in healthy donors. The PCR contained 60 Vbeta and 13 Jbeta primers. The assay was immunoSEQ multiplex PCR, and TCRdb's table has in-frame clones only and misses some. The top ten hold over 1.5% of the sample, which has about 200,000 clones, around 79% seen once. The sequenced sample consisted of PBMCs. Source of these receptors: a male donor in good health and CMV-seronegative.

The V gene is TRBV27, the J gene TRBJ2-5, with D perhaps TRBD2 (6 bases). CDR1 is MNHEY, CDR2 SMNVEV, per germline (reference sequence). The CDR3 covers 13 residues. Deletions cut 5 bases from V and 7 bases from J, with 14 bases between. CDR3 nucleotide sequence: TGTGCCAGCAGTACCGGGGGAGCGAGGACCCAGTACTTC. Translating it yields CASSTGGARTQYF.

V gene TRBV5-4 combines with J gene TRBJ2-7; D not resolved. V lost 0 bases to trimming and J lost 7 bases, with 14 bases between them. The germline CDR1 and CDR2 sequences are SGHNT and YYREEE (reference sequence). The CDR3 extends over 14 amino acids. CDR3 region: CASSLAHSRGEQYF. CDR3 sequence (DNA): TGTGCCAGCAGCTTGGCGCACAGCCGTGGAGAGCAGTACTTC.

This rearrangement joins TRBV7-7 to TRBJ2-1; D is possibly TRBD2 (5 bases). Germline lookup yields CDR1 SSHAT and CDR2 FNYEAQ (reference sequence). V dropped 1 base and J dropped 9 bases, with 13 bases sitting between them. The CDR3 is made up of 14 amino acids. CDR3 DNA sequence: TGTGCCAGCAGCTTAGGCCTAGCCGCAGGTGAGCAGTTCTTC. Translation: CASSLGLAAGEQFF.

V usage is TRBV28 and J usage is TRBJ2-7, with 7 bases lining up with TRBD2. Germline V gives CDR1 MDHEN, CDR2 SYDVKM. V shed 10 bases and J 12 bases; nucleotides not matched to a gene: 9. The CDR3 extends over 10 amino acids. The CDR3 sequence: CATGRFFPYF. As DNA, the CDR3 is TGTGCCACCGGGAGGTTCTTCCCGTACTTC.

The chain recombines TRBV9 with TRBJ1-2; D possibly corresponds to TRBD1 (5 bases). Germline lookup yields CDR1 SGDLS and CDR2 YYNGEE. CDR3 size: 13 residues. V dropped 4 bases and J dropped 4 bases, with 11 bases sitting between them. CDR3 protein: CASSPGGIYGYTF. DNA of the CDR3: TGTGCCAGCAGCCCCGGGGGTATCTATGGCTACACCTTC.

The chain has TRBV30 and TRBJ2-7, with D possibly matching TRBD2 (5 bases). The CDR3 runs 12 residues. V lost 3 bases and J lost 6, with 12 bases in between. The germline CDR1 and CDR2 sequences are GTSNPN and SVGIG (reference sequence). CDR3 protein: CAWRVDRGEQYF. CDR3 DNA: TGTGCCTGGAGGGTTGACCGGGGCGAGCAGTACTTC.

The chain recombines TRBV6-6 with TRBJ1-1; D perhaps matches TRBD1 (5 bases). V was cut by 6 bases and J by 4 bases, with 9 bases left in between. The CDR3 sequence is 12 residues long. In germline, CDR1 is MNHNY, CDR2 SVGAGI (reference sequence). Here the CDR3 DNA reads TGTGCCAGCAGGGGGGGAAGCACTGAAGCTTTCTTT. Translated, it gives CASRGGSTEAFF.

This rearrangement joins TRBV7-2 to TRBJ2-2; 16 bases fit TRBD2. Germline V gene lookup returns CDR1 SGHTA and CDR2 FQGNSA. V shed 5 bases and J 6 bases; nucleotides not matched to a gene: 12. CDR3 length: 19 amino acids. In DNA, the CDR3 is TGTGCCAGCAGCGACCAGGGACTAGCGGGGGGGCCCAGCCCCGGGGAGCTGTTTTTT. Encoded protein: CASSDQGLAGGPSPGELFF.

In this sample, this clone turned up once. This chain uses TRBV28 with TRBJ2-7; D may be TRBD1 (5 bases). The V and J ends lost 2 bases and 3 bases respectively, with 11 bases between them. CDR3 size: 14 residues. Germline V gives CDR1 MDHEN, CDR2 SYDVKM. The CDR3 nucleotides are TGTGCCAGCAGTTTAAGGACATTCAGCTACGAGCAGTACTTC. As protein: CASSLRTFSYEQYF.

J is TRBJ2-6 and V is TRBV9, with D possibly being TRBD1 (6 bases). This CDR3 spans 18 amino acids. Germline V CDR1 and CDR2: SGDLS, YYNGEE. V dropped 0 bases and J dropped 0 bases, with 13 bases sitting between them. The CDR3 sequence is CASSVAETGLSGANVLTF. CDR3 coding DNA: TGTGCCAGCAGCGTAGCAGAGACAGGCCTCTCTGGGGCCAACGTCCTGACTTTC.

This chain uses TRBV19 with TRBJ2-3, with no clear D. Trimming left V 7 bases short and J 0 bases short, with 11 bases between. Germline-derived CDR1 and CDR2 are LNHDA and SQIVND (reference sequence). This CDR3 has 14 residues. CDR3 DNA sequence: TGTGCCAGTATTAAAGACCCTAGCACAGATACGCAGTATTTT. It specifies CASIKDPSTDTQYF.

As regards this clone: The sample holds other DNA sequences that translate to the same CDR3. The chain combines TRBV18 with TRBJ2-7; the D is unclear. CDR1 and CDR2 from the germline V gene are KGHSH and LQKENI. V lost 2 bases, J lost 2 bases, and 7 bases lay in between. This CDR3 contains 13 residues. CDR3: CASSPAGTYEQYF. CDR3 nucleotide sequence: TGTGCCAGCTCACCAGCAGGCACCTACGAGCAGTACTTC.

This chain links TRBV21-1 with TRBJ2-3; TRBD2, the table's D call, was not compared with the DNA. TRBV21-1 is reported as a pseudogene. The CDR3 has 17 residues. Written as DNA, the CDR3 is TGTGCCAGCAGCAAAGGGGGGACTAGCGGGAGTCCAGATACGCAGTATTTT. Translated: CASSKGGTSGSPDTQYF.

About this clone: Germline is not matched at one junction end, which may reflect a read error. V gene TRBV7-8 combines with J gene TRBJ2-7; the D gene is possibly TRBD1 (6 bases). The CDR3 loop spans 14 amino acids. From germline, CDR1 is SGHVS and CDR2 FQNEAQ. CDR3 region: CASTHRDTSYGQYF. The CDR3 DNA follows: TGTGCCAGCACTCACCGGGACACCTCCTACGGGCAGTACTTC.

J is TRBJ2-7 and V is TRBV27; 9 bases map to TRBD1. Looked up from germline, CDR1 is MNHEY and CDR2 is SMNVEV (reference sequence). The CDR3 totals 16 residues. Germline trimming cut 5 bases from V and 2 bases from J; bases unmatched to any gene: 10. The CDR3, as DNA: TGTGCCAGCAGTGATCCCGGACAGGGGACCGCCTACGAGCAGTACTTC. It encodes CASSDPGQGTAYEQYF.

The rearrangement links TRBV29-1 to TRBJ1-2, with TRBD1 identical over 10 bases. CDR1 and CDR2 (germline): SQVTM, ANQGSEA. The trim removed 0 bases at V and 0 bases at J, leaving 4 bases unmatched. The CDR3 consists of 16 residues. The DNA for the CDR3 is TGCAGCGTTGAAGATCGGGGGACAGGGGCTAACTATGGCTACACCTTC. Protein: CSVEDRGTGANYGYTF.

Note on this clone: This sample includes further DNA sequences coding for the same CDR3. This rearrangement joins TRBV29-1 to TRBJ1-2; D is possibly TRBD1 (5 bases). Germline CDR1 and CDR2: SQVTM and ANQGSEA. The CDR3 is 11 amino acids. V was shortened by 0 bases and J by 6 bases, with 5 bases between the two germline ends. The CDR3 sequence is CSVEDRDGYTF. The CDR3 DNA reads TGCAGCGTTGAAGACAGGGATGGCTACACCTTC.

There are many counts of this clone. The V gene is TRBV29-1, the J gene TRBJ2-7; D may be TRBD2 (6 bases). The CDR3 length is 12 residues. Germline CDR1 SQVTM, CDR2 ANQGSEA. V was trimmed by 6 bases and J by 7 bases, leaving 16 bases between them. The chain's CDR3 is CSVPAGSGEQYF. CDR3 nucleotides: TGCAGCGTCCCTGCGGGGTCTGGGGAGCAGTACTTC.

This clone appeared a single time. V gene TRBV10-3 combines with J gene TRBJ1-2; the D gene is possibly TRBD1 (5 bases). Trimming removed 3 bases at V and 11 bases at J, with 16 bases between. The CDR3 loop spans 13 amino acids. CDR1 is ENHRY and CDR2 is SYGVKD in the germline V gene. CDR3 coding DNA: TGTGCCATCAGTGACGGGGGAGGACGTGGTTACACCTTC. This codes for CAISDGGGRGYTF.

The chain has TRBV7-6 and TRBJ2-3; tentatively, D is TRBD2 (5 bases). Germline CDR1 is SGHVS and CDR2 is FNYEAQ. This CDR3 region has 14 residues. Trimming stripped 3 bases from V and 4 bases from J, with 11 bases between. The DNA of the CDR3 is TGTGCCAGCAGCTTTGGGCGGGCCTCAGATACGCAGTATTTT. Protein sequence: CASSFGRASDTQYF.

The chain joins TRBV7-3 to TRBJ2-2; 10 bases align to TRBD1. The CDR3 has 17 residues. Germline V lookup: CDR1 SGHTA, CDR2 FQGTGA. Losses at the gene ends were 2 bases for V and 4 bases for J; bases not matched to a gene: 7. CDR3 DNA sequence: TGTGCCAGCAGCTTAGTAGGAGGGACAGGGGTCACCGGGGAGCTGTTTTTT. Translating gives CASSLVGGTGVTGELFF.

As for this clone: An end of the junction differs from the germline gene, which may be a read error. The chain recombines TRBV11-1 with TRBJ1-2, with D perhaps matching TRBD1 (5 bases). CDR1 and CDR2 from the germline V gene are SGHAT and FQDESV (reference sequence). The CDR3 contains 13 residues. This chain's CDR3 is CAGSAGFRYGYTF. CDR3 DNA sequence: TGTGCCGGCAGCGCAGGGTTCCGCTATGGCTACACCTTC. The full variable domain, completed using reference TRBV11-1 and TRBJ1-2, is EAEVAQSPRYKITEKSQAVAFWCDPISGHATLYWYRQILGQGPELLVQFQDESVVDDSQLPKDRFSAERLKGVDSTLKIQPAELGDSAMYLCAGSAGFRYGYTFGSGTRLTVV.

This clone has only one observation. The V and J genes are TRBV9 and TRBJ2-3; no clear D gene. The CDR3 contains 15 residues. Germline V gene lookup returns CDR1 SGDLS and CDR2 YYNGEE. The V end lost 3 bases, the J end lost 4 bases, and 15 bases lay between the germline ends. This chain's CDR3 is CASSGHAASADTQYF. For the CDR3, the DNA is TGTGCCAGCAGCGGCCACGCAGCGTCGGCAGATACGCAGTATTTT.

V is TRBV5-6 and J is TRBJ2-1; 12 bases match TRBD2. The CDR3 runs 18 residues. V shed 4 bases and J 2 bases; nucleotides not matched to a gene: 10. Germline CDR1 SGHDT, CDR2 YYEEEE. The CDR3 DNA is TGTGCCAGCAGCCGGGGGTCTAGCGGGAGGGAGGCCTACAATGAGCAGTTCTTC. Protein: CASSRGSSGREAYNEQFF.